This TCR beta chain emerged from a study of OX40 agonist ivuxolimab in advanced cancers. Whole-study results and caveats: Antigen specificity of clonally expanded peripheral T cells was not established.

Details on this clone: What it recognizes is unknown.

J lost 4 bases, V lost 4 bases, and 14 bases had no gene match. CDR3 size: 18 residues. Germline V gene data show CDR1 as SGHKS and CDR2 as YYEKEE (reference sequence). TCRdb's table, derived via immunoSEQ multiplex PCR, lists solely in-frame clones and lacks some. The table includes some 19,000 clones, over 55% detected once. This chain connects TRBV5-5 to TRBJ2-3, with 11 bases identical to TRBD2. The sequenced sample was CD4+ or CD8+ T cells sorted from blood, obtained in a trial of the OX40 agonist ivuxolimab. This TCR came from an adult with an advanced solid tumor such as melanoma, head and neck, liver or kidney cancer. The CDR3 DNA follows: TGTGCCAGCAGCCCCTTTTTAATAGCGGGGGGGCCGGCAGATACGCAGTATTTT. This codes for CASSPFLIAGGPADTQYF.